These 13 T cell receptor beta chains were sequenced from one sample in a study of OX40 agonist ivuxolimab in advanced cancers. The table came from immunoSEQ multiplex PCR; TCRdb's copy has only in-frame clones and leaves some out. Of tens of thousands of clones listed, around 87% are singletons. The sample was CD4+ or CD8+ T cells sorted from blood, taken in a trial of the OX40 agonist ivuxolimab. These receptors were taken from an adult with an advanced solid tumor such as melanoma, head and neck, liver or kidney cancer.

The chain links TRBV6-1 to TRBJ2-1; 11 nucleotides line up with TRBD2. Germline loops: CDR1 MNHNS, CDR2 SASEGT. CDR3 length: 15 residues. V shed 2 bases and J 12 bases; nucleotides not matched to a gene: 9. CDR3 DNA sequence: TGTGCCAGCAGTGAAAGGACTAGCGGGCCCGGGGGGCAGTTCTTC. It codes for CASSERTSGPGGQFF.

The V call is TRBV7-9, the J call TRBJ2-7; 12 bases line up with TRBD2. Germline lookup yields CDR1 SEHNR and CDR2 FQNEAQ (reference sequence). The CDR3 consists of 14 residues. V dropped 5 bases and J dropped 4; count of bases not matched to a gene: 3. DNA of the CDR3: TGTGCCAGCAGCGAGACTAGCGGGGGATACGAGCAGTACTTC. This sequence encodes CASSETSGGYEQYF.

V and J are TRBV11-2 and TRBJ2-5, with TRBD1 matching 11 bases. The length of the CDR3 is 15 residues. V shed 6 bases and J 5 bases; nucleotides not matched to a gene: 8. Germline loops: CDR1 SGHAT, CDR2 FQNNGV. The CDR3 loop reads CASRPGTGGFETQYF. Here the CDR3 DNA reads TGTGCCAGCAGGCCCGGGACAGGGGGTTTTGAGACCCAGTACTTC.

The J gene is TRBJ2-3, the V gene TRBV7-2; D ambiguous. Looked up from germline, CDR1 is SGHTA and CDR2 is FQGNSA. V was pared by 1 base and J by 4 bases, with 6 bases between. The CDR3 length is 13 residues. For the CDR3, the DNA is TGTGCCAGCAGCTTAGTAGCCTCAGATACGCAGTATTTT. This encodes CASSLVASDTQYF.

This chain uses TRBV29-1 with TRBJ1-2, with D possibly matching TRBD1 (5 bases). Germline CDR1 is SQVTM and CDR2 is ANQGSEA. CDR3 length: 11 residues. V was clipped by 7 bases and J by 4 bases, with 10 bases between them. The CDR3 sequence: CSGRELYGYTF. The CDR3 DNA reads TGCAGCGGCAGGGAACTCTATGGCTACACCTTC. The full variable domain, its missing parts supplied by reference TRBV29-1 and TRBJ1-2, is SAVISQKPSRDICQRGTSLTIQCQVDSQVTMMFWYRQQPGQSLTLIATANQGSEATYESGFVIDKFPISRPNLTFSTLTVSNMSPEDSSIYLCSGRELYGYTFGSGTRLTVV.

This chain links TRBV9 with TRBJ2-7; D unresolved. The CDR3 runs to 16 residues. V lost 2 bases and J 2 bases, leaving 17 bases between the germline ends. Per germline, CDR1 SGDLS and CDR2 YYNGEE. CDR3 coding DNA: TGTGCCAGCAGCGTTTTGGGGAACGCCTATACCTACGAGCAGTACTTC. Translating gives CASSVLGNAYTYEQYF. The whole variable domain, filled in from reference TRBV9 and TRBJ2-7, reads DSGVTQTPKHLITATGQRVTLRCSPRSGDLSVYWYQQSLDQGLQFLIQYYNGEERAKGNILERFSAQQFPDLHSELNLSSLELGDSALYFCASSVLGNAYTYEQYFGPGTRLTVT.

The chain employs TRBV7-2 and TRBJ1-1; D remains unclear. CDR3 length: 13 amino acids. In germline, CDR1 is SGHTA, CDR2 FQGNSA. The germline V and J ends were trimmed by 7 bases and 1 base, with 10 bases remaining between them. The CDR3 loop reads CASTAKRNTEAFF. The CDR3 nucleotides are TGTGCCAGCACCGCCAAAAGGAACACTGAAGCTTTCTTT.

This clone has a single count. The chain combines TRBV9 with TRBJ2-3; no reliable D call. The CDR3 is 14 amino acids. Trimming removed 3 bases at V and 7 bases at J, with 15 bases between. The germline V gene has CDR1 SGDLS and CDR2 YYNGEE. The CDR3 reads CASSAGPTPYTQYF. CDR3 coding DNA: TGTGCCAGCAGCGCCGGTCCCACCCCCTATACGCAGTATTTT.

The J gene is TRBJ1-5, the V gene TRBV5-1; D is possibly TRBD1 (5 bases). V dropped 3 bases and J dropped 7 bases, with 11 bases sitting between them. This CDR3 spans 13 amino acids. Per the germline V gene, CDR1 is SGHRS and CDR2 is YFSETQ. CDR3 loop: CASSWGVGQPQHF. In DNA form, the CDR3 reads TGCGCCAGCAGCTGGGGGGTAGGACAGCCCCAGCATTTT. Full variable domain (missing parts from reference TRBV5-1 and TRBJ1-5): KAGVTQTPRYLIKTRGQQVTLSCSPISGHRSVSWYQQTPGQGLQFLFEYFSETQRNKGNFPGRFSGRQFSNSRSEMNVSTLELGDSALYLCASSWGVGQPQHFGDGTRLSIL.

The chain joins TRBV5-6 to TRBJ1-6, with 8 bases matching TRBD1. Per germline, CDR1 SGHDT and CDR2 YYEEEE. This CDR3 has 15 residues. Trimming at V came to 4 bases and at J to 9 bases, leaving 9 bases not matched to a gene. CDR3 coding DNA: TGTGCCAGCAGCCCCGGACAGGGAGAGGGTTCACCCCTCCACTTT. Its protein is CASSPGQGEGSPLHF.

Here the CDR3 DNA reads TGTGCCAACCACCGGGGGGGAAAGGGCAACTCAACCTACGAGCAGTACTTC. This gives the protein CANHRGGKGNSTYEQYF. The rearrangement uses TRBV7-7 and TRBJ2-7; 8 bases are shared with TRBD2. The CDR3 runs to 17 residues. The J segment lost 2 bases and the V segment lost 10 bases, leaving 19 bases of the junction unmatched. Per germline, CDR1 SSHAT and CDR2 FNYEAQ (reference sequence).

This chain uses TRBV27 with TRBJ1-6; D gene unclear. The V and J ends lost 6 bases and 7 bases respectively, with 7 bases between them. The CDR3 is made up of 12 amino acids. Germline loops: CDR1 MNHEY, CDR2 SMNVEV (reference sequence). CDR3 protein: CASRLGNSPLHF. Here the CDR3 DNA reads TGTGCCAGCAGGCTGGGAAATTCACCCCTCCACTTT.

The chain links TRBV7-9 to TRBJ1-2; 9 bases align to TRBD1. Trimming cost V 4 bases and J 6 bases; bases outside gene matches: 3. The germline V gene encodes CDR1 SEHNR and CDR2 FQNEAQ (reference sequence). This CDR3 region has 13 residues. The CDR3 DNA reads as TGTGCCAGCAGCTCACAGGGGGCGGATGGCTACACCTTC. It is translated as CASSSQGADGYTF.